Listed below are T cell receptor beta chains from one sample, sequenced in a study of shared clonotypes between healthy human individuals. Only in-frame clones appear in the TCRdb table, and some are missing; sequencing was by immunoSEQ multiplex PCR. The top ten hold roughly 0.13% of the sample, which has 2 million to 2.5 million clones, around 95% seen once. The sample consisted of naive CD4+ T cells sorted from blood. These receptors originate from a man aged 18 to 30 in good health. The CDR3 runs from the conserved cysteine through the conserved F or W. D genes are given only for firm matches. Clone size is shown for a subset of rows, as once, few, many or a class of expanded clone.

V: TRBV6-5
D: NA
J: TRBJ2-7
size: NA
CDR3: CASSSWGPPKYEQYF
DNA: TGTGCCAGCAGTTCTTGGGGACCGCCTAAGTACGAGCAGTACTTC

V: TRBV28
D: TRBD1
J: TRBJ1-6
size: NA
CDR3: CASSSTWDRGSGNSPLHF
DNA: TGTGCCAGCAGTTCAACATGGGACAGGGGGTCAGGGAATTCACCCCTCCACTTT

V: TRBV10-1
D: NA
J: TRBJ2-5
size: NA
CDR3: CASSKGGEETQYF
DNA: TGCGCCAGCAGCAAGGGGGGAGAAGAGACCCAGTACTTC

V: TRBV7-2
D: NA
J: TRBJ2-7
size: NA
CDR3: CASSTTRYEQYF
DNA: TGTGCCAGCAGCACCACTCGGTACGAGCAGTACTTC

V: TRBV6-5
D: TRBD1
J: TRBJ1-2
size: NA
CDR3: CASSRQGNYGYTF
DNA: TGTGCCAGCAGCCGACAGGGGAACTATGGCTACACCTTC

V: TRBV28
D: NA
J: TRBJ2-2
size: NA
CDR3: CASSSGLTGELFF
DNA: TGTGCCAGCAGTTCAGGGTTGACCGGGGAGCTGTTTTTT

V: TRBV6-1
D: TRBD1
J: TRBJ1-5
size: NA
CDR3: CASSEQGAGYSNQPQHF
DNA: TGTGCCAGCAGTGAGCAGGGGGCGGGTTATAGCAATCAGCCCCAGCATTTT

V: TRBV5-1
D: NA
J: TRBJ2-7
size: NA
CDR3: CASSFYLTGPYEQYF
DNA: TGCGCCAGCAGCTTCTACTTGACAGGACCCTACGAGCAGTACTTC

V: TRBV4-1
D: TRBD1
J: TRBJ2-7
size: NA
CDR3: CASKTPGQTLEQYF
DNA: TGCGCCAGCAAGACCCCGGGACAGACACTAGAGCAGTACTTC

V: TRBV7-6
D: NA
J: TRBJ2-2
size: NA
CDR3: CASSSLRGFSGELFF
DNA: TGTGCCAGCAGCTCACTTCGGGGGTTCTCCGGGGAGCTGTTTTTT

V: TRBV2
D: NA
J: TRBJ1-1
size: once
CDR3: CASRDTMNTEAFF
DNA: TGTGCCAGCAGGGACACTATGAACACTGAAGCTTTCTTT

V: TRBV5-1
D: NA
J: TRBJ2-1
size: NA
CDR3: CASSRSEGPYNEQFF
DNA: TGCGCCAGCAGCAGGTCGGAGGGGCCCTACAATGAGCAGTTCTTC

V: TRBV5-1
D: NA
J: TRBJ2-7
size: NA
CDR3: CASSLGTGTYEQYF
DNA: TGCGCCAGCAGCTTGGGCACAGGGACCTACGAGCAGTACTTC

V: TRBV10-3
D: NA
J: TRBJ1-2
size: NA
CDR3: CAISEYRAGAKGYTF
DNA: TGTGCCATCAGTGAGTACCGCGCGGGGGCGAAGGGCTACACCTTC

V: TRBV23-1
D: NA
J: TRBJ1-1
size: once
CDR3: CASSPYNTEAFF
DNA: TGCGCCAGCAGTCCGTATAACACTGAAGCTTTCTTT

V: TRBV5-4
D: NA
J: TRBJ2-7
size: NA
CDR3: CASSPRQGLYEQYF
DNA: TGTGCCAGCAGCCCCCGACAGGGACTCTACGAGCAGTACTTC

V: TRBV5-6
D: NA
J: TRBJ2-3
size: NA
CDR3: CASSQGRLVTDTQYF
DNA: TGTGCCAGCAGCCAAGGCCGACTTGTCACAGATACGCAGTATTTT

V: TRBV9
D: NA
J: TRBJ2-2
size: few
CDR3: CASSVWTDANTGELFF
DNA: TGTGCCAGCAGCGTTTGGACAGACGCGAACACCGGGGAGCTGTTTTTT

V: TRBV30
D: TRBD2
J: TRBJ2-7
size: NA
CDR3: CAWSVRHPRAGEEYEQYF
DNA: TGTGCCTGGAGTGTACGCCACCCCCGCGCGGGAGAGGAGTACGAGCAGTACTTC

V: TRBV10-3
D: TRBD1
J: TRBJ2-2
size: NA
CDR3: CATSGTGMSGELFF
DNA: TGTGCCACCTCCGGGACAGGGATGTCCGGGGAGCTGTTTTTT

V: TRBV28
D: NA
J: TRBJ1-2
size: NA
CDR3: CATPLQGNYGYTF
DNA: TGTGCCACCCCTCTTCAGGGAAACTATGGCTACACCTTC

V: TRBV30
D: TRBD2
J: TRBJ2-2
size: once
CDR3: CALAGRGVTSGELFF
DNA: TGTGCCTTAGCGGGGCGCGGGGTGACGTCTGGGGAGCTGTTTTTT

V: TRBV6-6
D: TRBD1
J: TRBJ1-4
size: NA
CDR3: CASSKTGGFNEKLFF
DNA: TGTGCCAGCAGTAAGACAGGGGGCTTTAATGAAAAACTGTTTTTT

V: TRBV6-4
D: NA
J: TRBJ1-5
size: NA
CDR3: CASSDLRQHVSLGQPQHF
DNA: TGTGCCAGCAGTGACCTAAGGCAGCACGTTTCACTGGGGCAGCCCCAGCATTTT

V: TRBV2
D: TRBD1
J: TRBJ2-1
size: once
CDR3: CASSTGTGKDEQFF
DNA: TGTGCCAGCAGTACCGGGACAGGGAAAGATGAGCAGTTCTTC

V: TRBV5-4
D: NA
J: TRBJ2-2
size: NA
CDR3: CASSFGTGELFF
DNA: TGTGCCAGCAGCTTTGGGACTGGGGAGCTGTTTTTT

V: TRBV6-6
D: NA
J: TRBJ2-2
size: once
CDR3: CASSYSSQSGELFF
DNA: TGTGCCAGCAGTTACTCGAGCCAGTCCGGGGAGCTGTTTTTT

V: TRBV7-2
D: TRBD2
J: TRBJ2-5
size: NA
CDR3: CASSPDGGAGETQYF
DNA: TGTGCCAGCAGCCCAGACGGGGGGGCCGGGGAGACCCAGTACTTC

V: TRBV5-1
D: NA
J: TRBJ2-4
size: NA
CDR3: CASSRDGGPPNIQYF
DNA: TGCGCCAGCAGCCGGGACGGCGGGCCGCCAAACATTCAGTACTTC

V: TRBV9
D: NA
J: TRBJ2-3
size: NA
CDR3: CASSARQGSTDTQYF
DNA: TGTGCCAGCAGCGCCCGGCAGGGCAGCACAGATACGCAGTATTTT

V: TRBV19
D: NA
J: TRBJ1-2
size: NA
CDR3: CASSIGINYGYTF
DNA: TGTGCCAGTAGTATTGGAATTAACTATGGCTACACCTTC

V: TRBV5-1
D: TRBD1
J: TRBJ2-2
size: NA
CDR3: CASSQTGTVNTGELFF
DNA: TGCGCCAGCAGCCAAACCGGGACAGTCAACACCGGGGAGCTGTTTTTT

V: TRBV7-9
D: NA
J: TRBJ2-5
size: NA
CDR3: CASSPGVGTERTQYF
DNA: TGTGCCAGCAGCCCCGGGGTGGGGACGGAGAGAACCCAGTACTTC

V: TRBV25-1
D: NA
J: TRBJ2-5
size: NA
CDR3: CASSEGGLQETQYF
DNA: TGTGCCAGCAGTGAAGGGGGCCTCCAAGAGACCCAGTACTTC

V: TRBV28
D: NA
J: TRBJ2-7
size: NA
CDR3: CATRGGGKYEQYF
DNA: TGTGCCACCCGCGGTGGAGGGAAGTACGAGCAGTACTTC

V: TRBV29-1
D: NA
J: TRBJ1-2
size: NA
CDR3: CSVVGKFLDYTF
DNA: TGCAGCGTTGTTGGCAAATTTCTTGACTACACCTTC

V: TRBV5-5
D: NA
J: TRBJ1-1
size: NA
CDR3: CASSSWGQAEAFF
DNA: TGTGCCAGCAGCTCCTGGGGTCAGGCTGAAGCTTTCTTT

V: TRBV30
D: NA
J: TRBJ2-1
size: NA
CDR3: CAWSSPVEQQFF
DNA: TGTGCCTGGAGTAGCCCTGTAGAGCAGCAGTTCTTC

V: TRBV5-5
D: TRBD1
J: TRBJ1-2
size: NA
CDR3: CASSSVGTGSNYGYTF
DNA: TGTGCCAGCAGCTCGGTAGGGACAGGATCTAACTATGGCTACACCTTC

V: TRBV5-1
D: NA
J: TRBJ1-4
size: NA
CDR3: CASSPGGATNEKLFF
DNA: TGCGCCAGCAGCCCGGGGGGTGCAACTAATGAAAAACTGTTTTTT

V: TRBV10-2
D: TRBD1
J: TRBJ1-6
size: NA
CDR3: CASSDRIGGPSPLHF
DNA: TGCGCCAGCAGTGATAGGATAGGGGGCCCTTCACCCCTCCACTTT

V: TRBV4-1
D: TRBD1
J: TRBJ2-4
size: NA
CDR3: CASSSPPDRAGNIQYF
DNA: TGCGCCAGCAGCTCGCCCCCTGACAGGGCAGGCAACATTCAGTACTTC

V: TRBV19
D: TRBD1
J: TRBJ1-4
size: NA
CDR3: CASSSQGATNEKLFF
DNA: TGTGCCAGTAGTAGCCAGGGGGCAACTAATGAAAAACTGTTTTTT

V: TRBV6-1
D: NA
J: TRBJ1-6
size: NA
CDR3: CASSDGSPLHF
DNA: TGTGCCAGCAGTGATGGTTCACCCCTCCACTTT

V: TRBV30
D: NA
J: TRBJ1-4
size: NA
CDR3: CAWSLQIATNEKLFF
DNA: TGTGCCTGGAGTCTCCAGATTGCAACTAATGAAAAACTGTTTTTT

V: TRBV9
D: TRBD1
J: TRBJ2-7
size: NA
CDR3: CASSVDGTGAYEQYF
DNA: TGTGCCAGCAGCGTAGACGGGACAGGGGCCTACGAGCAGTACTTC

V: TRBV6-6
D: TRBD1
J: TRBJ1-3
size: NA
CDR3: CASSSGGGNTIYF
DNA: TGTGCCAGCAGTTCAGGGGGCGGAAACACCATATATTTT

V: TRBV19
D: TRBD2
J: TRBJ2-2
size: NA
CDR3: CASSMLAGVTGELFF
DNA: TGTGCCAGTAGTATGTTGGCGGGAGTCACCGGGGAGCTGTTTTTT

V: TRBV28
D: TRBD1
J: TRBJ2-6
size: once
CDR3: CASSSQGALSSGANVLTF
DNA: TGTGCCAGCAGTTCTCAGGGGGCCTTGAGCTCTGGGGCCAACGTCCTGACTTTC

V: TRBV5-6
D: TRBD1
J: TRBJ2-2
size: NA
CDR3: CASSVFDRAATGELFF
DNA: TGTGCCAGCAGCGTGTTTGACAGGGCGGCCACCGGGGAGCTGTTTTTT